The source of this TCR beta chain is a study of glioma-infiltrating T cells. Study conclusions and caveats: Tissue and blood shared very few CDR3 sequences. Above-expected tissue-blood divergence occurred in all gliomas, most in low-grade ones.

The iRepertoire nested amplicon-rescue multiplex PCR amplified TCR alpha and beta CDR3s from RNA. Using its own MiXCR run on the multiplex PCR reads, TCRdb lists one record per CDR3 protein. This table holds roughly 200,000 distinct CDR3 sequences, roughly a third found once. On this clonotype itself: What it recognizes is unknown. Its ends do not fully match the called genes, so a read error is possible.

The CDR3 is made up of 13 amino acids. Germline V gene lookup returns CDR1 MDHEN and CDR2 SYDVKM. What was sequenced was glioma tissue, nonneoplastic brain tissue, or PBMCs (not recorded which). This clonotype was obtained from a human donor with low-grade glioma or glioblastoma, undergoing nonglioma brain surgery, or in good health (not recorded which). The rearrangement joins TRBV28 to TRBJ2-5; D may match TRBD1 or TRBD2 (5 bases each). The CDR3 coding sequence is TGCGCCAGCACCCCAGGGACCAGAGAGAACCAGTACTTC. This encodes CASTPGTRENQYF.